This T cell receptor (beta chain) was retrieved from a study of blood T cell repertoires in COVID-19. After removal of 4 bases from V and 4 bases from J, the junction contained 2 bases not matched to a gene. Per germline, CDR1 LNHDA and CDR2 SQIVND (reference sequence). CDR3 length equals 13 residues. Only in-frame clones appear in the TCRdb table, and some are missing; sequencing was by immunoSEQ multiplex PCR. The table records 100,000 to 130,000 clones, around 90% of them present only once. The V and J genes are TRBV19 and TRBJ1-1; 8 bases align to TRBD1. The source material was peripheral blood. The clonotype comes from a human donor in a cohort sampled during active COVID-19. The DNA for the CDR3 is TGTGCCAGTAGTACTACAGGGGGCACTGAAGCTTTCTTT. It translates to CASSTTGGTEAFF.